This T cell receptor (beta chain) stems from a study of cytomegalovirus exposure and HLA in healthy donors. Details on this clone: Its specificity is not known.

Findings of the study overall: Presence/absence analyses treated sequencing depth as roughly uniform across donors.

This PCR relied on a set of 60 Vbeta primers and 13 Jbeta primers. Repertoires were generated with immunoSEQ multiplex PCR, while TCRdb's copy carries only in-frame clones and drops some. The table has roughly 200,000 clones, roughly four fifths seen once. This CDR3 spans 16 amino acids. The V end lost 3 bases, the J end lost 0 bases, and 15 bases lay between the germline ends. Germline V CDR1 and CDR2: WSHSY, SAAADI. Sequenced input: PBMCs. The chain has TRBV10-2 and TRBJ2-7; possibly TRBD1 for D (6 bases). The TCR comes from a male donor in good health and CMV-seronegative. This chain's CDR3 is CASSDVWDTSSYEQYF. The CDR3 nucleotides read TGCGCCAGCAGTGACGTATGGGACACAAGCTCCTACGAGCAGTACTTC.